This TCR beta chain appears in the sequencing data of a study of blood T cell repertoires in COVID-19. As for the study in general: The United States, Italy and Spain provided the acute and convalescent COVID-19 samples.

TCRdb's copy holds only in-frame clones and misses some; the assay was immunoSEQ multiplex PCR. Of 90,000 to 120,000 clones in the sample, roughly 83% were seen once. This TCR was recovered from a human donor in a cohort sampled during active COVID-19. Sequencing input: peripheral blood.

In DNA form, the CDR3 reads TGTGCCAGCACACTACAGGGCAACACCGGGGAGCTGTTTTTT. Translation: CASTLQGNTGELFF. V usage is TRBV28 and J usage is TRBJ2-2, with D tentatively TRBD1 (6 bases). Looked up from germline, CDR1 is MDHEN and CDR2 is SYDVKM. The CDR3 runs 14 residues. Trimming removed 7 bases from V and 2 bases from J, with 11 bases in between.